This paragraph reports one TCR beta chain. Its matching antigen is unknown. The sample belongs to a study of tumor-infiltrating lymphocytes in localized non-small cell lung cancer. Study at large: From each patient, both tumor and uninvolved lung, non-adjacent to tumor, were sampled. Findings and caveats of the study: Only some patients had TCR sequencing, depending on available tissue. Compared with uninvolved lung, tumors showed higher T cell infiltration by TCRbeta sequencing.

The repertoire was sequenced with immunoSEQ multiplex PCR; TCRdb's copy has only in-frame clones and lacks some. This table has some 13,000 clones, around 70% appearing once. Germline V CDR1 and CDR2: MDHEN, SYDVKM. CDR3 length equals 12 residues. V lost 8 bases to trimming and J lost 15 bases; unmatched junction nucleotides: 10. What was sequenced was uninvolved lung tissue not adjacent to the tumor. This chain connects TRBV28 to TRBJ2-3; 11 bases are shared with TRBD2. The sequence derives from a human donor with non-small cell lung cancer. CDR3 sequence (DNA): TGTGCCAGCGAGGTGGGGACTAGCGGTACCTATTTT. It yields the protein CASEVGTSGTYF. Looking up the rest from reference TRBV28 and TRBJ2-3 gives the full variable domain: DVKVTQSSRYLVKRTGEKVFLECVQDMDHENMFWYRQDPGLGLRLIYFSYDVKMKEKGDIPEGYSVSREKKERFSLILESASTNQTSMYLCASEVGTSGTYFGPGTRLTVL.